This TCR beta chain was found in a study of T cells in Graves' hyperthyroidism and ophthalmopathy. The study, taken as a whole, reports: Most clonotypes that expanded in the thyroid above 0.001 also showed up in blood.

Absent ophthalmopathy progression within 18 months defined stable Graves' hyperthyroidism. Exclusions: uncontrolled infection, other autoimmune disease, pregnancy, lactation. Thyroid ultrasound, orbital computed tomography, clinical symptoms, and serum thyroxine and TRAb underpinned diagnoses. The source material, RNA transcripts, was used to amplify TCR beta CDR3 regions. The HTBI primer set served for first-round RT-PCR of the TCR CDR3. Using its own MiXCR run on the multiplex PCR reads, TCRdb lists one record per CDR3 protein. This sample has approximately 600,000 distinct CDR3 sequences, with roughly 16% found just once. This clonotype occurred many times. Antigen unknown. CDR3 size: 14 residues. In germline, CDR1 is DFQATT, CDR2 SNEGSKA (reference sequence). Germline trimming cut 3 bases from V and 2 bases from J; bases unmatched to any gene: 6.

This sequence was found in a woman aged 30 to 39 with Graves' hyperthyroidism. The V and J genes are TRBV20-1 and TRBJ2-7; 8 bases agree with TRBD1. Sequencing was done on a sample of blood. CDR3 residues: CSASPRGPPYEQYF. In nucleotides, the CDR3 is TGCAGTGCTAGTCCCAGGGGGCCCCCCTACGAGCAGTACTTC.